Shown below are 2 T cell receptor beta chains from a single sample sequenced in a study of cytomegalovirus exposure and HLA in healthy donors. Amplification used 60 Vbeta primers and 13 Jbeta primers. Method: immunoSEQ multiplex PCR; TCRdb's copy keeps in-frame clones and lacks some. This table has about 160,000 clones, about three quarters appearing once. The specimen was PBMCs. The source of these receptors is a female donor in good health and CMV-seronegative.

The V gene is TRBV2, the J gene TRBJ2-7, with 7 bases fitting TRBD1. Germline-derived CDR1 and CDR2 are SNHLY and FYNNEI. The CDR3 runs to 13 residues. After removal of 6 bases from V and 2 bases from J, the junction contained 4 bases not matched to a gene. CDR3 protein: CASRRGTAYEQYF. The CDR3 DNA follows: TGTGCCAGCAGGAGGGGGACAGCCTACGAGCAGTACTTC.

As regards this clone: One end of the junction does not line up with germline, which may come from a read error. The V and J genes are TRBV28 and TRBJ1-5; D uncertain. The CDR3 sequence is 16 residues long. Germline V gene lookup returns CDR1 MDHEN and CDR2 SYDVKM. The CDR3 loop reads CASSLSGPYSNQPQHF. As DNA, the CDR3 is TGTGCCAGCAGCTTATCAGGCCCTTATAGCAATCAGCCCCAGCATTTT. Complete variable domain (other parts from reference TRBV28 and TRBJ1-5): DVKVTQSSRYLVKRTGEKVFLECVQDMDHENMFWYRQDPGLGLRLIYFSYDVKMKEKGDIPEGYSVSREKKERFSLILESASTNQTSMYLCASSLSGPYSNQPQHFGDGTRLSIL.